These 24 T cell receptor beta chains were all obtained from the same sample, sequenced in a study of cytomegalovirus exposure and HLA in healthy donors. The study ran its PCR with 60 Vbeta and 13 Jbeta primers. The assay was immunoSEQ multiplex PCR, and TCRdb's table has in-frame clones only and misses some. The data show just under 65,000 clones, around three quarters seen once. Sequences were obtained from PBMCs. These receptors were collected from a woman aged 25 to 39 in good health and CMV-seronegative.

The CDR3: CAWRRSYNEQFF. CDR3 nucleotides: TGTGCCTGGAGGCGCTCCTACAATGAGCAGTTCTTC. The V and J genes are TRBV30 and TRBJ2-1, with D uncertain. This CDR3 is built from 12 residues. Trimming pared 3 bases from V and 0 bases from J, leaving 3 bases between. The germline V gene encodes CDR1 GTSNPN and CDR2 SVGIG (reference sequence).

The chain recombines TRBV29-1 with TRBJ2-1, with a possible D match to TRBD1 (5 bases). Trimming took 6 bases from V and 12 from J, leaving 21 bases between them. Germline values: CDR1 SQVTM, CDR2 ANQGSEA. CDR3 length equals 13 residues. CDR3 bases: TGCAGCGTCAGCGTGGTGGGGCCCCAAGGGCAGTTCTTC. It codes for CSVSVVGPQGQFF.

The V call is TRBV11-1, the J call TRBJ2-5; 8 nucleotides agree with TRBD2. V gave up 4 bases and J gave up 5 bases; unmatched junction bases: 9. Germline-derived CDR1 and CDR2 are SGHAT and FQDESV (reference sequence). The CDR3 is made up of 15 amino acids. The CDR3 is CASSSAFPSGETQYF. CDR3 nucleotides: TGTGCCAGCAGCTCCGCCTTTCCTAGCGGGGAGACCCAGTACTTC. Looking up the rest from reference TRBV11-1 and TRBJ2-5 gives the full variable domain: EAEVAQSPRYKITEKSQAVAFWCDPISGHATLYWYRQILGQGPELLVQFQDESVVDDSQLPKDRFSAERLKGVDSTLKIQPAELGDSAMYLCASSSAFPSGETQYFGPGTRLLVL.

The chain links TRBV6-5 to TRBJ1-2, with D tentatively TRBD1 (5 bases). V was clipped by 0 bases and J by 3 bases, with 14 bases between them. Germline CDR1 and CDR2: MNHEY and SVGAGI. The CDR3 extends over 16 amino acids. CDR3 amino acids: CASSYSIGGGDYGYTF. CDR3 nucleotide sequence: TGTGCCAGCAGTTACTCGATCGGCGGGGGGGACTATGGCTACACCTTC.

J is TRBJ2-5 and V is TRBV2, with 11 bases identical to TRBD2. CDR3 size: 17 residues. Germline V CDR1 and CDR2: SNHLY, FYNNEI. V was pared by 3 bases and J by 1 base, with 7 bases of the junction left unmatched. In DNA, the CDR3 is TGTGCCAGCAGTGAGTCTAGCGGGGGGCCCATCCAAGAGACCCAGTACTTC. Protein product: CASSESSGGPIQETQYF.

The table lists this clone with a few counts. V usage is TRBV5-4 and J usage is TRBJ2-1; TRBD1 might be the D (5 bases). This CDR3 spans 15 amino acids. Per the germline V gene, CDR1 is SGHNT and CDR2 is YYREEE (reference sequence). V was pared by 4 bases and J by 0 bases, with 11 bases between. The CDR3 is CASSPGFLSYNEQFF. CDR3 nucleotides: TGTGCCAGCAGCCCAGGGTTTCTCTCCTACAATGAGCAGTTCTTC. The full variable domain, completed using reference TRBV5-4 and TRBJ2-1, is ETGVTQSPTHLIKTRGQQVTLRCSSQSGHNTVSWYQQALGQGPQFIFQYYREEENGRGNFPPRFSGLQFPNYSSELNVNALELDDSALYLCASSPGFLSYNEQFFGPGTRLTVL.

The genes are TRBV10-3 and TRBJ2-5; D might be TRBD1 (6 bases). The length of the CDR3 is 13 residues. Trimming took off 8 bases at V and 2 bases at J, with 12 bases between the two ends. Germline-derived CDR1 and CDR2 are ENHRY and SYGVKD. The CDR3: CAIRRQEQETQYF. The CDR3 DNA reads as TGTGCCATCCGACGACAGGAACAAGAGACCCAGTACTTC.

The V call is TRBV5-4, the J call TRBJ2-1; the match to TRBD2 covers 7 bases. The CDR3 sequence is 15 residues long. Trimming at V came to 2 bases and at J to 7 bases, leaving 9 bases not matched to a gene. CDR1 is SGHNT and CDR2 is YYREEE in the germline V gene (reference sequence). The CDR3 DNA is TGTGCCAGCAGCTTACGGCGGGAGATGCAAAATGAGCAGTTCTTC. It is translated as CASSLRREMQNEQFF.

The rearrangement links TRBV7-9 to TRBJ1-6; possibly TRBD1 for D (5 bases). The germline V gene has CDR1 SEHNR and CDR2 FQNEAQ (reference sequence). CDR3 length: 14 amino acids. The ends were cut back, 5 bases at V and 5 bases at J, with 10 bases in the middle. CDR3: CASSPDNNNSPLHF. The DNA for the CDR3 is TGTGCCAGCAGCCCGGACAACAATAATTCACCCCTCCACTTT.

The J gene is TRBJ1-6, the V gene TRBV5-4; a weak D match, TRBD1 (5 bases). The CDR3 spans 17 residues. Trimming left V 4 bases short and J 7 bases short, with 21 bases between. The germline CDR1 and CDR2 sequences are SGHNT and YYREEE (reference sequence). The CDR3 DNA reads as TGTGCCAGCAGCGTGGATGAGGACATCCTTGGAAATTCACCCCTCCACTTT. Its translation: CASSVDEDILGNSPLHF. The variable domain in full, completed from reference TRBV5-4 and TRBJ1-6, reads ETGVTQSPTHLIKTRGQQVTLRCSSQSGHNTVSWYQQALGQGPQFIFQYYREEENGRGNFPPRFSGLQFPNYSSELNVNALELDDSALYLCASSVDEDILGNSPLHFGNGTRLTVT.

This clone has a handful of counts. The genes are TRBV5-4 and TRBJ1-1; D gene unclear. The CDR3 sequence is 12 residues long. Germline CDR1 is SGHNT and CDR2 is YYREEE (reference sequence). Trimming took off 5 bases at V and 8 bases at J, with 13 bases between the two ends. This chain's CDR3 is CASSFDSLEAFF. The CDR3 DNA reads as TGTGCCAGCAGTTTTGACTCACTGGAAGCTTTCTTT.

The genes are TRBV29-1 and TRBJ2-7, with TRBD1 matching over 9 bases. J gave up 5 bases and V 4 bases, and 6 bases lay outside the gene matches. The germline gives CDR1 SQVTM, CDR2 ANQGSEA. The CDR3 contains 13 residues. The CDR3 sequence: CSVVGQGVNEQYF. CDR3 DNA sequence: TGCAGCGTTGTGGGACAGGGAGTCAACGAGCAGTACTTC.

This clone came up once. The genes are TRBV7-2 and TRBJ2-5; 10 nucleotides align to TRBD2. Looked up from germline, CDR1 is SGHTA and CDR2 is FQGNSA. The V gene end was trimmed by 5 bases and the J gene end by 5 bases; junction bases not matched to a gene: 11. CDR3 length: 16 amino acids. The CDR3 here is CASSPGAGGQTETQYF. CDR3 bases: TGTGCCAGCAGCCCAGGAGCGGGGGGGCAGACGGAGACCCAGTACTTC. The whole variable domain, filled in from reference TRBV7-2 and TRBJ2-5, reads GAGVSQSPSNKVTEKGKDVELRCDPISGHTALYWYRQSLGQGLEFLIYFQGNSAPDKSGLPSDRFSAERTGGSVSTLTIQRTQQEDSAVYLCASSPGAGGQTETQYFGPGTRLLVL.

The gene calls are TRBV30 and TRBJ1-5; 9 nucleotides align to TRBD1. Per germline, CDR1 GTSNPN and CDR2 SVGIG (reference sequence). V lost 3 bases and J lost 1; bases outside the gene matches: 16. The CDR3 loop spans 19 amino acids. The CDR3 DNA reads as TGTGCCTGGAGGGCCCCGGGGGGACAGGGAAGAAGAAGCAATCAGCCCCAGCATTTT. It is translated as CAWRAPGGQGRRSNQPQHF.

This clone was found a few times. This sequence joins TRBV6-6 and TRBJ2-1; D perhaps matches TRBD1 (6 bases). The germline CDR1 and CDR2 sequences are MNHNY and SVGAGI (reference sequence). The V end was cut by 5 bases, the J end by 4 bases, with 18 bases between. The CDR3 spans 16 residues. CDR3 DNA: TGTGCCAGCAGTCGCACAGGGATAAGGAGTTACAATGAGCAGTTCTTC. Translating it yields CASSRTGIRSYNEQFF.

This chain links TRBV30 with TRBJ2-5; 8 nucleotides line up with TRBD2. This CDR3 has 14 amino acids. The trim removed 3 bases at V and 5 bases at J, leaving 8 bases unmatched. Germline CDR1 GTSNPN, CDR2 SVGIG (reference sequence). CDR3 region: CAWRPSGGLETQYF. The CDR3 bases are TGTGCCTGGAGGCCCAGCGGGGGATTGGAGACCCAGTACTTC.

This clone came up once. This chain connects TRBV4-3 to TRBJ2-5; TRBD1 agrees at 10 bases. CDR1 LGHNA and CDR2 YSLEER come from the germline V gene. The V and J ends lost 3 bases and 5 bases, in that order; junction bases with no gene match: 3. This CDR3 is 14 amino acids long. The DNA of the CDR3 is TGCGCCAGCAGCCATGACAGGGGGCATGAGACCCAGTACTTC. It codes for CASSHDRGHETQYF.

The chain employs TRBV7-8 and TRBJ1-4, with 7 bases identical to TRBD1. J lost 5 bases, V lost 5 bases, and 11 bases had no gene match. Germline assignment: CDR1 SGHVS and CDR2 FQNEAQ. The CDR3 totals 16 residues. Here the CDR3 reads CASSITRGPINEKLFF. The CDR3 coding sequence is TGTGCCAGCAGCATAACGAGGGGGCCGATAAATGAAAAACTGTTTTTT.

As DNA, the CDR3 is TGTGCCAGCCCCGGGGGGGGGAACACTGAAGCTTTCTTT. This gives the protein CASPGGGNTEAFF. V usage is TRBV6-1 and J usage is TRBJ1-1; D possibly corresponds to TRBD1 (5 bases). Trimming stripped 8 bases from V and 1 base from J, with 11 bases between. Germline CDR1 MNHNS, CDR2 SASEGT. The CDR3 length is 13 residues.

The rearrangement uses TRBV6-5 and TRBJ1-2; D gene uncertain. V dropped 6 bases and J dropped 2 bases, with 10 bases sitting between them. CDR1 is MNHEY and CDR2 is SVGAGI in the germline V gene. The CDR3 extends over 13 amino acids. CDR3 region: CASRNEANYGYTF. The CDR3 DNA is TGTGCCAGCAGAAACGAGGCCAACTATGGCTACACCTTC.

This chain connects TRBV28 to TRBJ2-3; D call uncertain. This CDR3 is 12 amino acids long. Trimming took off 7 bases at V and 5 bases at J, with 10 bases between the two ends. CDR1 is MDHEN, CDR2 SYDVKM, per germline. The DNA for the CDR3 is TGTGCCAGCAACGCCGCGGAAGATACGCAGTATTTT. It translates to CASNAAEDTQYF.

This chain uses TRBV7-9 with TRBJ2-3, with 11 bases fitting TRBD2. Losses at the gene ends were 6 bases for V and 3 bases for J; bases not matched to a gene: 2. CDR1 and CDR2 (germline): SEHNR, FQNEAQ (reference sequence). The CDR3 is made up of 14 amino acids. The CDR3 loop reads CASSWTSGTDTQYF. For the CDR3, the DNA is TGTGCCAGCAGTTGGACTAGCGGGACAGATACGCAGTATTTT.

The chain links TRBV30 to TRBJ1-5; TRBD1 aligns across 8 bases. Germline V CDR1 and CDR2: GTSNPN, SVGIG (reference sequence). Germline trimming cut 0 bases from V and 6 bases from J; bases unmatched to any gene: 4. The CDR3 is 14 amino acids. The CDR3 coding sequence is TGTGCCTGGAGTGTTACCAGGGGGCTTCAGCCCCAGCATTTT. It translates to CAWSVTRGLQPQHF.

The chain carries TRBV30 and TRBJ2-7; TRBD1 matches 7 bases. This CDR3 is 14 amino acids long. Germline V gives CDR1 GTSNPN, CDR2 SVGIG (reference sequence). V gave up 1 base and J gave up 3 bases; unmatched junction bases: 6. Here the CDR3 reads CAWSGGQNFYEQYF. CDR3 DNA sequence: TGTGCCTGGAGTGGGGGACAGAATTTCTACGAGCAGTACTTC.